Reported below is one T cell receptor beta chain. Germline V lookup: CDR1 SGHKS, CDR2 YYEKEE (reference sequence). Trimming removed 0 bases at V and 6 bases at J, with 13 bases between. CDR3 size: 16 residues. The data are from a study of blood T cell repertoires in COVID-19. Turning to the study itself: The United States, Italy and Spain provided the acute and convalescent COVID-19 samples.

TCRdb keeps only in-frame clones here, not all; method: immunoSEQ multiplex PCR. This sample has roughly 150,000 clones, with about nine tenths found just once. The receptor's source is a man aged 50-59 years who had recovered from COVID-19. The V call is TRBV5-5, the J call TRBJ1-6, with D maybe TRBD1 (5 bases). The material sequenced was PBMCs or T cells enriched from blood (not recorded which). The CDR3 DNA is TGTGCCAGCAGCTTGGCCTTGCAGGGAGGTAATTCACCCCTCCACTTT. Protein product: CASSLALQGGNSPLHF.